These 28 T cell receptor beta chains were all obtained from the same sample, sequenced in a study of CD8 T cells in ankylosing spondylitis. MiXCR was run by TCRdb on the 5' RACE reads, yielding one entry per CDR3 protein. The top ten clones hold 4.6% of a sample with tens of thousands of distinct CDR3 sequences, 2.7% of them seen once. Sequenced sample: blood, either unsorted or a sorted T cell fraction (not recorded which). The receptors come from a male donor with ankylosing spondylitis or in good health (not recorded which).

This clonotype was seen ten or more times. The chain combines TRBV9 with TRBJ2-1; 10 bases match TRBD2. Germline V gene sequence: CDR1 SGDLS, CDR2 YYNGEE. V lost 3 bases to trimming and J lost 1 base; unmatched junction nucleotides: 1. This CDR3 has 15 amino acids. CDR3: CASSASGGSYNEQFF. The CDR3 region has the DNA TGTGCCAGCAGCGCTAGCGGGGGTTCCTACAATGAGCAGTTCTTC.

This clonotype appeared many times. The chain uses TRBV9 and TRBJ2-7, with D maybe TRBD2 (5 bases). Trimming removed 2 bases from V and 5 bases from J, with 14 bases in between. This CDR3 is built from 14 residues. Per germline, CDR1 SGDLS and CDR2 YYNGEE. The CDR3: CASSVEVLGHEQYF. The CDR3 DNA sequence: TGTGCCAGCAGCGTGGAGGTCCTGGGCCACGAGCAGTACTTC.

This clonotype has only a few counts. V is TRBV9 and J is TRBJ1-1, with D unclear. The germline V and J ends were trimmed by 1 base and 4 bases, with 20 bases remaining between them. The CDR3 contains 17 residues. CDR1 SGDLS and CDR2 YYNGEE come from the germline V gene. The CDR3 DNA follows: TGTGCCAGCAGCGTATCCACCGGGCCCCCATCGGGCACTGAAGCTTTCTTT. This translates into CASSVSTGPPSGTEAFF.

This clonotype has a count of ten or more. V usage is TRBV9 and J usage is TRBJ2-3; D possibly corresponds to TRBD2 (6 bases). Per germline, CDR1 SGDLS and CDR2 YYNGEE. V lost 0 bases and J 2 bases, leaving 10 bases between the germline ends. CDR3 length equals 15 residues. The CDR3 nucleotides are TGTGCCAGCAGCGTAGAAGGGACTTACACAGATACGCAGTATTTT. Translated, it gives CASSVEGTYTDTQYF.

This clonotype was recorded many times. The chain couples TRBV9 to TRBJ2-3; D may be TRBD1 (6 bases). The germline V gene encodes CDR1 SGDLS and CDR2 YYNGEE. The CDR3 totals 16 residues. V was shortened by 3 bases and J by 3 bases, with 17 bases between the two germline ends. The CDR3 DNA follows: TGTGCCAGCAGCGCCTCCGGGACATATCGTACAGATACGCAGTATTTT. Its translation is CASSASGTYRTDTQYF.

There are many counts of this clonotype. CDR3 nucleotide sequence: TGTGCCAGCAGCGCGTACAGGGGTCGTGCCAAAAACATTCAGTACTTC. Translation gives CASSAYRGRAKNIQYF. The V gene is TRBV9, the J gene TRBJ2-4, with TRBD1 matching over 7 bases. The germline V gene encodes CDR1 SGDLS and CDR2 YYNGEE. The CDR3 extends over 16 amino acids. V shed 3 bases and J 1 base; nucleotides not matched to a gene: 7.

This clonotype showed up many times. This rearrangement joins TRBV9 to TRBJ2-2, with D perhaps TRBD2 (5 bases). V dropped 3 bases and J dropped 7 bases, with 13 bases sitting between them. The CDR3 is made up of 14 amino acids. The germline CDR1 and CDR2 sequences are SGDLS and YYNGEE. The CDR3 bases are TGTGCCAGCAGCGCCGGAGGACTGGTCGGGGAGCTGTTTTTT. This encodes CASSAGGLVGELFF.

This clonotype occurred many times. CDR3 sequence reads: CASSVGGRGEETQYF. CDR3 DNA sequence: TGTGCCAGCAGCGTAGGCGGGAGAGGGGAAGAGACCCAGTACTTC. The genes are TRBV9 and TRBJ2-5; 7 bases agree with TRBD2. In germline, CDR1 is SGDLS, CDR2 YYNGEE. V lost 0 bases, J lost 3 bases, and 5 bases stayed unmatched. This CDR3 comprises 15 residues.

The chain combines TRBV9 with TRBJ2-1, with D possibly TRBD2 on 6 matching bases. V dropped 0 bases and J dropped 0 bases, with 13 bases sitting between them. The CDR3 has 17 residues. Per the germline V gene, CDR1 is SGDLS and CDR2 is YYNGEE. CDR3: CASSVGGGSSSYNEQFF. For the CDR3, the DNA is TGTGCCAGCAGCGTAGGTGGGGGGTCGAGCTCCTACAATGAGCAGTTCTTC. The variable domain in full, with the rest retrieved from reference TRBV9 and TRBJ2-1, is DSGVTQTPKHLITATGQRVTLRCSPRSGDLSVYWYQQSLDQGLQFLIQYYNGEERAKGNILERFSAQQFPDLHSELNLSSLELGDSALYFCASSVGGGSSSYNEQFFGPGTRLTVL.

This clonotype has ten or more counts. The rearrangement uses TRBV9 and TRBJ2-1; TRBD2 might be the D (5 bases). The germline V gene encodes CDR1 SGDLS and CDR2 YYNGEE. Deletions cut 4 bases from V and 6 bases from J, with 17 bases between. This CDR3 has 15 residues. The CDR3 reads CASSSRREKRNEQFF. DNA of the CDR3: TGTGCCAGCAGCTCTCGAAGGGAGAAACGCAATGAGCAGTTCTTC.

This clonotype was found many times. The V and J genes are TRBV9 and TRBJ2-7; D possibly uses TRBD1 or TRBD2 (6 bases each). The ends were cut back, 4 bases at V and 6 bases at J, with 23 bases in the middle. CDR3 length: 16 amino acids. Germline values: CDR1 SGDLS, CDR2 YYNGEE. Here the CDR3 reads CASSSRGASKGGEQYF. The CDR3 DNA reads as TGTGCCAGCAGCTCGAGGGGCGCATCGAAGGGGGGCGAGCAGTACTTC. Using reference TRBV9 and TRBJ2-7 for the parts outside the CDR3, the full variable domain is DSGVTQTPKHLITATGQRVTLRCSPRSGDLSVYWYQQSLDQGLQFLIQYYNGEERAKGNILERFSAQQFPDLHSELNLSSLELGDSALYFCASSSRGASKGGEQYFGPGTRLTVT.

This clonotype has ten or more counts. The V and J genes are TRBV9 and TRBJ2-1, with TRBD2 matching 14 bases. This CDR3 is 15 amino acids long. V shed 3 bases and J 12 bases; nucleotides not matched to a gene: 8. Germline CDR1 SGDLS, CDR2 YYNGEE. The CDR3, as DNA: TGTGCCAGCAGCGCCGGACTAGCGGGAGGTGTAGCGCAGTTCTTC. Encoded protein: CASSAGLAGGVAQFF.

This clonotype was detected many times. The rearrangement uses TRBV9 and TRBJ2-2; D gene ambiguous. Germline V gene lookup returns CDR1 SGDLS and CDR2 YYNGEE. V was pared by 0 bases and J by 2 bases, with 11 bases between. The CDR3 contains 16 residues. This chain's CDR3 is CASSVAPPENTGELFF. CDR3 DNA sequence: TGTGCCAGCAGCGTAGCTCCTCCGGAAAACACCGGGGAGCTGTTTTTT.

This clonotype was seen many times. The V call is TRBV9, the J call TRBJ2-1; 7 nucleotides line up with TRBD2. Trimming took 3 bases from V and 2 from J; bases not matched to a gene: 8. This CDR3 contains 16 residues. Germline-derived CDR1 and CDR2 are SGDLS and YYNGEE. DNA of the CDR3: TGTGCCAGCAGCGCCCAAGCGGGGACGCCCTACAATGAGCAGTTCTTC. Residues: CASSAQAGTPYNEQFF.

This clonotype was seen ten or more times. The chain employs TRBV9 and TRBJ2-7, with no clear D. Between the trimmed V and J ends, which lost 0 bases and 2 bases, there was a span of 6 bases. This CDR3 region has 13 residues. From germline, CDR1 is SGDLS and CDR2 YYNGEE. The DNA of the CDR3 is TGTGCCAGCAGCGTAGGCGGAACCTACGAGCAGTACTTC. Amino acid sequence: CASSVGGTYEQYF.

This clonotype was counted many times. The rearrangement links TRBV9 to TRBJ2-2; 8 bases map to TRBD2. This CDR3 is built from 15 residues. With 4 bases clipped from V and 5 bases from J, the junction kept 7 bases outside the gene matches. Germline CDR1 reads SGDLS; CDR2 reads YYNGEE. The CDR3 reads CASSLLVAGTGELFF. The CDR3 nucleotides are TGTGCCAGCAGCCTCCTGGTAGCGGGGACCGGGGAGCTGTTTTTT.

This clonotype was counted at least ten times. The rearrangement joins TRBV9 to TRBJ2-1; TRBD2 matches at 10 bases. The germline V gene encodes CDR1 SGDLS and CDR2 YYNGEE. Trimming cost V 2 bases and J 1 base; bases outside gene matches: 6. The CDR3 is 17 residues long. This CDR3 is CASSVTSGIGSYNEQFF. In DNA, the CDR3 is TGTGCCAGCAGCGTTACTAGCGGGATTGGATCCTACAATGAGCAGTTCTTC.

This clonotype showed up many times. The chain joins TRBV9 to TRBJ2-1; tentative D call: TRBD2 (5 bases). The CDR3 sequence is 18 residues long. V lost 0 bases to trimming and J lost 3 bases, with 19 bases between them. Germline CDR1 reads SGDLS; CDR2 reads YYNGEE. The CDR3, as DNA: TGTGCCAGCAGCGTAGCTCCCCTAGGTAGCGCCGACTACAATGAGCAGTTCTTC. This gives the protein CASSVAPLGSADYNEQFF. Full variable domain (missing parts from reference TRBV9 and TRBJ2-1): DSGVTQTPKHLITATGQRVTLRCSPRSGDLSVYWYQQSLDQGLQFLIQYYNGEERAKGNILERFSAQQFPDLHSELNLSSLELGDSALYFCASSVAPLGSADYNEQFFGPGTRLTVL.

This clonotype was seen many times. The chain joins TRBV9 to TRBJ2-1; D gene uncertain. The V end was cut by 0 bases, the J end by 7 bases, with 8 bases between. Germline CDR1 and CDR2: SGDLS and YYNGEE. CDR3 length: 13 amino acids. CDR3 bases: TGTGCCAGCAGCGTAGCTGTGGGGAATGAGCAGTTCTTC. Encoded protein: CASSVAVGNEQFF.

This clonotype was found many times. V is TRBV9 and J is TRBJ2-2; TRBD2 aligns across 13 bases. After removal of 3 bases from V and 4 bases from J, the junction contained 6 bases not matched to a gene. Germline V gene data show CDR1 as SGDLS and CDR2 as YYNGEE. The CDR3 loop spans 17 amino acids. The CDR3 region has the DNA TGTGCCAGCAGCGGTACACTAGCGGGAGGGAGCACCGGGGAGCTGTTTTTT. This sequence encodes CASSGTLAGGSTGELFF.

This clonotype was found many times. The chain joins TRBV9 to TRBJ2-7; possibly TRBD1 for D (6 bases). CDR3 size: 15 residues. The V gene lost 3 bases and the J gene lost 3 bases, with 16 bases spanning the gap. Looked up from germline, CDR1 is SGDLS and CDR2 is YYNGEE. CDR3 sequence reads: CASSGYRDDNYEQYF. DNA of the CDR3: TGTGCCAGCAGCGGTTACAGGGACGATAACTACGAGCAGTACTTC.

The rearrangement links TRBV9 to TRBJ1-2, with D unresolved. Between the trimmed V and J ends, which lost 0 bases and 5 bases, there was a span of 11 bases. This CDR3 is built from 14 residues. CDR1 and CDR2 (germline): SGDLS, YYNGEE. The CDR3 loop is CASSVGSSHYGYTF. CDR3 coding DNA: TGTGCCAGCAGCGTAGGGTCATCTCATTATGGCTACACCTTC.

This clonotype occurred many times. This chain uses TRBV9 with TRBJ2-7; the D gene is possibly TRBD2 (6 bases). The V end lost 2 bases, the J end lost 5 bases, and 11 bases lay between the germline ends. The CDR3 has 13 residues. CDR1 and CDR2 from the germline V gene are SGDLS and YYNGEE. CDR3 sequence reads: CASSVTSTHEQYF. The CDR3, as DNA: TGTGCCAGCAGCGTCACTAGCACCCACGAGCAGTACTTC.

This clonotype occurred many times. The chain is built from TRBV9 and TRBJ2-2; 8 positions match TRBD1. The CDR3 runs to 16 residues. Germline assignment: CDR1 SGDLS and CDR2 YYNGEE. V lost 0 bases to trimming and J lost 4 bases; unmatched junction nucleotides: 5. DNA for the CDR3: TGTGCCAGCAGCGTAGACGGACAGGGTGCCACCGGGGAGCTGTTTTTT. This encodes CASSVDGQGATGELFF. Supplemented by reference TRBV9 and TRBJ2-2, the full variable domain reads DSGVTQTPKHLITATGQRVTLRCSPRSGDLSVYWYQQSLDQGLQFLIQYYNGEERAKGNILERFSAQQFPDLHSELNLSSLELGDSALYFCASSVDGQGATGELFFGEGSRLTVL.

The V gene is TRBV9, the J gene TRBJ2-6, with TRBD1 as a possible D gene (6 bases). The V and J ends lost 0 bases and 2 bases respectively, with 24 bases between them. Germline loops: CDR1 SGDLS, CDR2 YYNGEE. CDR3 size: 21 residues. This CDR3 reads CASSVEAHRVQARAGANVLTF. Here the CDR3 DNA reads TGTGCCAGCAGCGTAGAGGCCCACAGGGTCCAGGCTCGAGCTGGGGCCAACGTCCTGACTTTC.

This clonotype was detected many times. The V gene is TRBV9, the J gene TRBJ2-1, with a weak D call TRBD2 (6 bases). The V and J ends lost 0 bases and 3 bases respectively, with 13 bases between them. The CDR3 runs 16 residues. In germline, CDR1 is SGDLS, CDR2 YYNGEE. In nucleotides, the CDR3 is TGTGCCAGCAGCGTAGACAAGCGGGTAAACTACAATGAGCAGTTCTTC. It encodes CASSVDKRVNYNEQFF.

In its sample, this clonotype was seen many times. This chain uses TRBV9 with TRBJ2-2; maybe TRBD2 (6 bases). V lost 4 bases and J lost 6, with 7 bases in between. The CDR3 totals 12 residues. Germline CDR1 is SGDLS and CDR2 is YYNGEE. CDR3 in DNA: TGTGCCAGCAGCCGGGGGTCCGGGGAGCTGTTTTTT. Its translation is CASSRGSGELFF.

The chain's CDR3 is CASGALAGTDTQYF. DNA of the CDR3: TGTGCCAGCGGCGCGCTAGCGGGAACAGATACGCAGTATTTT. The V gene is TRBV9, the J gene TRBJ2-3, with 9 bases identical to TRBD2. The CDR3 covers 14 residues. Unmatched junction bases numbered 6, after V lost 7 bases and J lost 3 bases. The V gene's germline CDR1 is SGDLS and CDR2 YYNGEE. Variable domain in full (rest from reference TRBV9 and TRBJ2-3): DSGVTQTPKHLITATGQRVTLRCSPRSGDLSVYWYQQSLDQGLQFLIQYYNGEERAKGNILERFSAQQFPDLHSELNLSSLELGDSALYFCASGALAGTDTQYFGPGTRLTVL.